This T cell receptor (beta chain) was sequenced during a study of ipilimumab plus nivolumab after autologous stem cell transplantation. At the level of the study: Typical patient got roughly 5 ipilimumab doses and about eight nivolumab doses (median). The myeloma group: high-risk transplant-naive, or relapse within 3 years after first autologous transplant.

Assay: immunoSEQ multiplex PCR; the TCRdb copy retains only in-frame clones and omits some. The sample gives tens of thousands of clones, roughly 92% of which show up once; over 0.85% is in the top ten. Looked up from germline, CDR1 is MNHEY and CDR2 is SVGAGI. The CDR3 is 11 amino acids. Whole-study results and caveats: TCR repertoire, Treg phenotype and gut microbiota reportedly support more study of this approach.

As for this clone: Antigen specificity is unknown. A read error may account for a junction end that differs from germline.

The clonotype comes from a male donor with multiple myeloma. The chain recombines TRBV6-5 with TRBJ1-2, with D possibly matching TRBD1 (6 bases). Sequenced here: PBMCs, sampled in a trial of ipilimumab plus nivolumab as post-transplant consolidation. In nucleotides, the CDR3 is TGTGCCAGCAGTTACGGCACAGGGTTCCTCTTC. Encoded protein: CASSYGTGFLF.